This TCR beta chain was sequenced in a study of metastatic and nonmetastatic thyroid tumors. Study summary: A comparison of repertoires was made across blood and tumor or nodule tissue from malignant and benign thyroid patients.

Study-wide results and caveats: Benign nodules were reported to have significantly lower TCR beta diversity than malignant thyroid tumors, in blood and tumor.

All patients were untreated before thyroid surgery. This clone was seen a handful of times. Its antigen remains unidentified. Original processing notes: Using the CDR3 differences seen across clinicopathological groups, the authors built a distant-metastasis classifier for papillary thyroid cancer, which was meant to discriminate distant-metastatic patients. Using MiXCR, TCRdb reanalyzed the PCR reads. The V and J calls come from TCRdb's annotation, not from the publication. This table holds some 20,000 clones, 21% found once. The TCR comes from a female donor with papillary thyroid cancer or a benign thyroid nodule (not recorded which). Some clones in this sample may be carry-over from other donors' samples. The material sequenced was tumor tissue.

The CDR3: CASPKSPRGYTF. The CDR3 DNA follows: TGTGCCTCACCGAAGTCCCCCCGGGGCTACACCTTC. The chain recombines TRBV19 with TRBJ1-2; unclear D gene. Germline V CDR1 and CDR2: LNHDA, SQIVND (reference sequence). Trimming stripped 11 bases from V and 8 bases from J, with 18 bases between. The CDR3 loop spans 12 amino acids. Supplemented by reference TRBV19 and TRBJ1-2, the full variable domain reads DGGITQSPKYLFRKEGQNVTLSCEQNLNHDAMYWYRQDPGQGLRLIYYSQIVNDFQKGDIAEGYSVSREKKESFPLTVTSAQKNPTAFYLCASPKSPRGYTFGSGTRLTVV.